This TCR beta chain was profiled in a study of blood T cell repertoires in COVID-19. For the study at large: Researchers got acute and convalescent COVID-19 samples from the United States, Italy and Spain.

V gave up 4 bases and J gave up 1 base, with 10 bases separating them. This CDR3 spans 14 amino acids. CDR1 is SGHDN, CDR2 FVKESK, per germline. This clone is a singleton in its sample. Original methodology: Estimates of nucleated cell counts were drawn from the amplification of reference gene primers. Clones were read by immunoSEQ multiplex PCR, and TCRdb kept only the in-frame ones, dropping some. V and J calls and clone size are given by that table; D and trimming were obtained from the DNA. The sample records some 300,000 clones, more than 85% being singletons. The rearrangement joins TRBV14 to TRBJ1-1; D call uncertain. This sequence originates from an older man with acute or convalescent COVID-19. Material for sequencing was peripheral blood. CDR3 amino acids: CASSPGLGNTEAFF. The CDR3 DNA reads as TGTGCCAGCAGCCCCGGACTGGGGAACACTGAAGCTTTCTTT.